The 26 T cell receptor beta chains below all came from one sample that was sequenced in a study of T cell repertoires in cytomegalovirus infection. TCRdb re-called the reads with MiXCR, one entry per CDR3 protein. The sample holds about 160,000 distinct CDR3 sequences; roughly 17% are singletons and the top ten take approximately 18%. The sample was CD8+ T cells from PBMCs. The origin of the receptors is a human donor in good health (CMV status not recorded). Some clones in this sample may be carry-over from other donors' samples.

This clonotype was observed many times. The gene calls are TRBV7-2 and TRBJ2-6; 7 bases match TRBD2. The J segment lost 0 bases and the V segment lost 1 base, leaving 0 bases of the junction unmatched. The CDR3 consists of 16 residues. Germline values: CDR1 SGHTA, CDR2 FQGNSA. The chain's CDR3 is CASSLERGSGANVLTF. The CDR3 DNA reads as TGTGCCAGCAGCTTAGAGCGGGGCTCTGGGGCCAACGTCCTGACTTTC.

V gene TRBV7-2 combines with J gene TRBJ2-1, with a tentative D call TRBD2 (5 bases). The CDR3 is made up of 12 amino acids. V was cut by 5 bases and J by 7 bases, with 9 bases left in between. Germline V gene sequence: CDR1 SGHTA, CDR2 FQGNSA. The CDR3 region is CASSVWENEQFF. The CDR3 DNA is TGTGCCAGCAGCGTATGGGAGAATGAGCAGTTCTTC.

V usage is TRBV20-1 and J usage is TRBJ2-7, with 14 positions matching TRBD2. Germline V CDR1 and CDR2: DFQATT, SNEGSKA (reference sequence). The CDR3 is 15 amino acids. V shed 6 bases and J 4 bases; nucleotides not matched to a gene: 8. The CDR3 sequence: CSADRLAGGSYEQYF. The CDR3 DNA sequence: TGCAGTGCCGACCGACTAGCGGGAGGGTCTTACGAGCAGTACTTC.

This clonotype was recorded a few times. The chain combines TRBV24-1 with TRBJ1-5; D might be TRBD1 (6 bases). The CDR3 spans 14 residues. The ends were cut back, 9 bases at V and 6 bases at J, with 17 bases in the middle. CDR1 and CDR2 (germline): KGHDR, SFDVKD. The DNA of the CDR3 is TGTGCCACCGCGGGGAACGGAGGGGGTCAGCCCCAGCATTTT. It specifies CATAGNGGGQPQHF.

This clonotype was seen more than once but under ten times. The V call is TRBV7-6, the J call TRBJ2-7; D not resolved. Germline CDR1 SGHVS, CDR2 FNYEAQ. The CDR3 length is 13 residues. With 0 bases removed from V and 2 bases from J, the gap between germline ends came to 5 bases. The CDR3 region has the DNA TGTGCCAGCAGCTTAGCACAGACCTACGAGCAGTACTTC. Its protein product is CASSLAQTYEQYF.

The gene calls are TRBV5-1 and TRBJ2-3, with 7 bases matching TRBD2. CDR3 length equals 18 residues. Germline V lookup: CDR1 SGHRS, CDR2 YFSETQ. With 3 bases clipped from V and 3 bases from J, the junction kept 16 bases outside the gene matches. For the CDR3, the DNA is TGCGCCAGCAGCTCGAACCCCTCGGGCGGGAGTGAGACAGATACGCAGTATTTT. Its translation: CASSSNPSGGSETDTQYF.

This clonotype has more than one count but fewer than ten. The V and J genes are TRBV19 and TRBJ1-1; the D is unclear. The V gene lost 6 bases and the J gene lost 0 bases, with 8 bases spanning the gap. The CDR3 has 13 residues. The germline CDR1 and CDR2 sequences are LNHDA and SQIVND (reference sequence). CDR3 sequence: CASSEGMNTEAFF. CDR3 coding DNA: TGTGCCAGTAGCGAAGGGATGAACACTGAAGCTTTCTTT. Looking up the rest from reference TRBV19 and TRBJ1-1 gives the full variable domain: DGGITQSPKYLFRKEGQNVTLSCEQNLNHDAMYWYRQDPGQGLRLIYYSQIVNDFQKGDIAEGYSVSREKKESFPLTVTSAQKNPTAFYLCASSEGMNTEAFFGQGTRLTVV.

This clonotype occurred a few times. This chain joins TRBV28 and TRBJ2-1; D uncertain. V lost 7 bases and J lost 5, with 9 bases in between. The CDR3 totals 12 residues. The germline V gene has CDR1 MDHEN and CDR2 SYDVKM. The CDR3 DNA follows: TGTGCCAGCACTACCGACCACAATGAGCAGTTCTTC. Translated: CASTTDHNEQFF.

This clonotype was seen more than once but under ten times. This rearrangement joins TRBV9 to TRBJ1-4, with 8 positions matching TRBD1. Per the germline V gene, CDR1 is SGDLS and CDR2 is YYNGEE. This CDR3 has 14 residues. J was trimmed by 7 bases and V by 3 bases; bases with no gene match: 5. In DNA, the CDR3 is TGTGCCAGCAGCGCGCAGGGGGCGAGTGAAAAACTGTTTTTT. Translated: CASSAQGASEKLFF.

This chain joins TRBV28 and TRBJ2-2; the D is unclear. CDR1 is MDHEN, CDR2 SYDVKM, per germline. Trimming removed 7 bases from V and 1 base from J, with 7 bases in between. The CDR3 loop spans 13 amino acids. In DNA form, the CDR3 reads TGTGCCAGCAAGGTGGGGAACACCGGGGAGCTGTTTTTT. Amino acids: CASKVGNTGELFF.

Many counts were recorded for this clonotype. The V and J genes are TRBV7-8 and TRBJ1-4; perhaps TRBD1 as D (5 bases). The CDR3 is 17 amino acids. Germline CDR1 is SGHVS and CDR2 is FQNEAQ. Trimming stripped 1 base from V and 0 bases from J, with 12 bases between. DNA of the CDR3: TGTGCCAGCAGCTTAGAAGTAGGGGCCCCAACTAATGAAAAACTGTTTTTT. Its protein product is CASSLEVGAPTNEKLFF. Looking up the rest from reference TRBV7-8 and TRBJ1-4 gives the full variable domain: GAGVSQSPRYKVAKRGQDVALRCDPISGHVSLFWYQQALGQGPEFLTYFQNEAQLDKSGLPSDRFFAERPEGSVSTLKIQRTQQEDSAVYLCASSLEVGAPTNEKLFFGSGTQLSVL.

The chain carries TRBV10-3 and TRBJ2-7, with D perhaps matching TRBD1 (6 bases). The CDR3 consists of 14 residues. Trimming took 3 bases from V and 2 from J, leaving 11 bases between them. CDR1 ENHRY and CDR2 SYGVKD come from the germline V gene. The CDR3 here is CAISDTGSPYEQYF. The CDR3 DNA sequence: TGTGCCATCAGTGATACAGGGTCCCCCTACGAGCAGTACTTC.

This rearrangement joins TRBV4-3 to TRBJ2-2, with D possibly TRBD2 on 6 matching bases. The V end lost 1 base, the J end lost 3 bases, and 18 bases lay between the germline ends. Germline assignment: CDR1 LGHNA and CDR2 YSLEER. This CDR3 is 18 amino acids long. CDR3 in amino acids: CASSQGIREQVDTGELFF. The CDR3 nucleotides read TGCGCCAGCAGCCAAGGGATTCGGGAGCAGGTGGACACCGGGGAGCTGTTTTTT.

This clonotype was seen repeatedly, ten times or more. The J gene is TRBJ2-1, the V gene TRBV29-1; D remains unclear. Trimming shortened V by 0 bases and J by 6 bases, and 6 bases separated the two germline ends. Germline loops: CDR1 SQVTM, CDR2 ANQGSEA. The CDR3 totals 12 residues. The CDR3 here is CSVEEQINEQFF. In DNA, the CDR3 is TGCAGCGTTGAAGAGCAGATCAATGAGCAGTTCTTC.

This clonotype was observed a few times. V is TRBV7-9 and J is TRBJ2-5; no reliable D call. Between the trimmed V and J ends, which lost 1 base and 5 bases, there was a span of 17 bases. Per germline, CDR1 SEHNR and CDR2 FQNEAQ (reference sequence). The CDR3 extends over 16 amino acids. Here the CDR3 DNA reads TGTGCCAGCAGCTTAGATGGGTCGCCGGAAAGGGAGACCCAGTACTTC. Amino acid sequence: CASSLDGSPERETQYF.

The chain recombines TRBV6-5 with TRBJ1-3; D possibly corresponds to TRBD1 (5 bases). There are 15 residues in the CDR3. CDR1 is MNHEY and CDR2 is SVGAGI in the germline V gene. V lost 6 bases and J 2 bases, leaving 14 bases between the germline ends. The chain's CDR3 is CASSLGARTGNTIYF. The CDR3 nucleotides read TGTGCCAGCAGCCTCGGGGCGCGAACTGGAAACACCATATATTTT.

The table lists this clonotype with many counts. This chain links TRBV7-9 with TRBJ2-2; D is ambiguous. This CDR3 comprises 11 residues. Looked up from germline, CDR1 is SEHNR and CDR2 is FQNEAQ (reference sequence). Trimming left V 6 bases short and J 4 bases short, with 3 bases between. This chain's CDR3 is CASRSTGELFF. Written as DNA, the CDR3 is TGTGCCAGCAGGAGCACCGGGGAGCTGTTTTTT.

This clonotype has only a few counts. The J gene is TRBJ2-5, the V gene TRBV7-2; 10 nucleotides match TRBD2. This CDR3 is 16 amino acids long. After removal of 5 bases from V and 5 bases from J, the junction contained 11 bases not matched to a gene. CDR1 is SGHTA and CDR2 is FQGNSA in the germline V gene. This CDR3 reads CASSLISGGAGETQYF. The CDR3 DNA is TGTGCCAGCAGCCTAATCAGCGGGGGGGCCGGGGAGACCCAGTACTTC.

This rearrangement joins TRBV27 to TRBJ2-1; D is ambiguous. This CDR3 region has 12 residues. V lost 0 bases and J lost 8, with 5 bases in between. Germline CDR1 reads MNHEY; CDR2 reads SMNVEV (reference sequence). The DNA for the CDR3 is TGTGCCAGCAGTTTATCGCGAGATGAGCAGTTCTTC. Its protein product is CASSLSRDEQFF.

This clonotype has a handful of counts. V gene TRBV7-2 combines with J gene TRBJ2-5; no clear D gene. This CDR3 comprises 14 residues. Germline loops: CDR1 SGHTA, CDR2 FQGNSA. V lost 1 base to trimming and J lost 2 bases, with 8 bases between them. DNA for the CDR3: TGTGCCAGCAGCTTAGTAACTCTACAAGAGACCCAGTACTTC. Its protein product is CASSLVTLQETQYF.

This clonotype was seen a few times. In DNA, the CDR3 is TGTGCCAGCACCTACCCCCCCTTACTGAACACCGGGGAGCTGTTTTTT. Protein product: CASTYPPLLNTGELFF. This chain links TRBV6-2 or TRBV6-3 with TRBJ2-2; D not certain. From germline, CDR1 is MNHEY and CDR2 SVGEGT. The CDR3 has 16 amino acids. Trimming stripped 7 bases from V and 1 base from J, with 16 bases between.

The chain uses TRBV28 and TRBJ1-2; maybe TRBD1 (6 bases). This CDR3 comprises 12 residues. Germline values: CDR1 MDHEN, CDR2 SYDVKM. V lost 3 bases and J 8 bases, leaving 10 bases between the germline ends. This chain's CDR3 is CASSFRGRGYTF. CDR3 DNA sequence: TGTGCCAGCAGTTTCAGGGGTAGGGGCTACACCTTC.

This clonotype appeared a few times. CDR3 region: CASSLVVKGDEQYF. CDR3 DNA: TGTGCCAGCAGCTTAGTGGTTAAGGGGGACGAGCAGTACTTC. This chain links TRBV7-6 with TRBJ2-7; perhaps TRBD1 as D (6 bases). Germline V gene lookup returns CDR1 SGHVS and CDR2 FNYEAQ. V was clipped by 1 base and J by 5 bases, with 12 bases between them. CDR3 size: 14 residues.

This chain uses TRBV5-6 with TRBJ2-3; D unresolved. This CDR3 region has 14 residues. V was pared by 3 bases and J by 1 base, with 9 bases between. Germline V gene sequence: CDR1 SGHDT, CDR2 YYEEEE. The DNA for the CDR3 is TGTGCCAGCAGCTACTTTCTGGGCACAGATACGCAGTATTTT. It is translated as CASSYFLGTDTQYF.

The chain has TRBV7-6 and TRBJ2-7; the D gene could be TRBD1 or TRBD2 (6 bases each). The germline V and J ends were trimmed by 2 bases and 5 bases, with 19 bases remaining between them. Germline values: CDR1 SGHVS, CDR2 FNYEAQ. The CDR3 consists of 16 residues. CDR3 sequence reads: CASSLRMGGGLDEQYF. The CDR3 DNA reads TGTGCCAGCAGCTTAAGGATGGGGGGCGGGCTTGACGAGCAGTACTTC.

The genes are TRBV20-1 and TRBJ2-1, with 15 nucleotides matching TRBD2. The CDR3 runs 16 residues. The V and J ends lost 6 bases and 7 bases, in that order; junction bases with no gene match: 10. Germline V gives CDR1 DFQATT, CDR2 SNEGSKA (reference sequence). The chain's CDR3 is CSARTSGRGSENEQFF. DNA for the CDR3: TGCAGTGCCCGGACTAGCGGGAGGGGTTCGGAAAATGAGCAGTTCTTC.